This passage covers 27 T cell receptor beta chains from one sample sequenced in a study of PD-1 blockade in mismatch repair-deficient tumors. Libraries were prepared by immunoSEQ multiplex PCR; TCRdb keeps only in-frame clonotypes and omits some of them. The repertoire holds about 100,000 clones, with roughly four fifths as singletons. Here the sequenced sample was peripheral blood, taken roughly eight months after starting pembrolizumab. These receptors were obtained from an adult with mismatch repair-deficient cancer.

This clone appeared a single time. V usage is TRBV20-1 and J usage is TRBJ1-1; D remains unclear. This CDR3 is built from 11 residues. Trimming cost V 6 bases and J 8 bases, with 13 bases left between them. In germline, CDR1 is DFQATT, CDR2 SNEGSKA (reference sequence). In DNA, the CDR3 is TGCAGTGCCCCTGAGGACGCGGAAGCTTTCTTT. Its translation: CSAPEDAEAFF.

This clone was observed a handful of times. V gene TRBV7-3 combines with J gene TRBJ2-2; no reliable D call. CDR1 and CDR2 (germline): SGHTA, FQGTGA. This CDR3 has 13 amino acids. Trimming took off 4 bases at V and 4 bases at J, with 7 bases between the two ends. The CDR3 region has the DNA TGTGCCAGCAGCTCCTCTCGCACCGGGGAGCTGTTTTTT. It codes for CASSSSRTGELFF.

The chain joins TRBV5-5 to TRBJ2-5; 11 bases are a match to TRBD1. CDR3 length equals 15 residues. Germline V gene sequence: CDR1 SGHKS, CDR2 YYEKEE (reference sequence). After removal of 1 base from V and 4 bases from J, the junction contained 3 bases not matched to a gene. In nucleotides, the CDR3 is TGTGCCAGCAGCTTGATGGGACAGGGGGGAGAGACCCAGTACTTC. Its translation is CASSLMGQGGETQYF.

The gene calls are TRBV10-2 and TRBJ1-2; D unresolved. Germline CDR1 is WSHSY and CDR2 is SAAADI. Trimming took off 0 bases at V and 6 bases at J, with 14 bases between the two ends. This CDR3 has 15 residues. This CDR3 is CASSESRGPLDGYTF. CDR3 nucleotide sequence: TGCGCCAGCAGTGAGTCGAGAGGGCCGTTGGATGGCTACACCTTC.

The chain recombines TRBV19 with TRBJ1-1, with TRBD1 identical over 11 bases. This CDR3 contains 16 residues. V lost 4 bases to trimming and J lost 6 bases; unmatched junction nucleotides: 10. Germline assignment: CDR1 LNHDA and CDR2 SQIVND (reference sequence). The CDR3 DNA reads TGTGCCAGTAGTACCCTAAAGCCGGGACAGGGGGCTGAAGCTTTCTTT. Protein product: CASSTLKPGQGAEAFF.

V and J are TRBV5-1 and TRBJ2-1, with 10 positions matching TRBD2. The germline V gene has CDR1 SGHRS and CDR2 YFSETQ. The junction had 10 bases not matched to a gene; V was cut back by 6 bases and J by 7 bases. The CDR3 covers 15 residues. The CDR3 DNA is TGCGCCAGCAAGGCTAGCGGGAGTTTGAGGAATGAGCAGTTCTTC. Protein sequence: CASKASGSLRNEQFF.

This clone was counted between two and nine times. This sequence joins TRBV30 and TRBJ1-3; D possibly corresponds to TRBD1 (6 bases). Trimming removed 4 bases from V and 3 bases from J, with 13 bases in between. CDR3 length equals 14 residues. In germline, CDR1 is GTSNPN, CDR2 SVGIG (reference sequence). CDR3: CAWTRDTYGNTIYF. The CDR3 nucleotides read TGTGCCTGGACCCGGGACACCTATGGAAACACCATATATTTT.

The sample holds one count of this clone. The chain combines TRBV5-6 with TRBJ1-1, with 12 bases that match TRBD1. The CDR3 runs to 16 residues. The germline CDR1 and CDR2 sequences are SGHDT and YYEEEE. V shed 5 bases, J shed 4 bases, and the junction held 9 bases outside the gene matches. CDR3 amino acids: CASRAGTGGAGTEAFF. The CDR3 DNA reads as TGTGCCAGCAGGGCCGGGACAGGGGGCGCCGGCACTGAAGCTTTCTTT. The full variable domain, completed using reference TRBV5-6 and TRBJ1-1, is DAGVTQSPTHLIKTRGQQVTLRCSPKSGHDTVSWYQQALGQGPQFIFQYYEEEERQRGNFPDRFSGHQFPNYSSELNVNALLLGDSALYLCASRAGTGGAGTEAFFGQGTRLTVV.

The chain links TRBV11-3 to TRBJ2-1; D gene unclear. The length of the CDR3 is 13 residues. Germline loops: CDR1 SGHNT, CDR2 YENEEA. V dropped 2 bases and J dropped 7 bases, with 9 bases sitting between them. The CDR3 DNA follows: TGTGCCAGCAGCTTAAGGACGACGAATGAGCAGTTCTTC. As protein: CASSLRTTNEQFF.

This CDR3 reads CASSQPSSHEAFF. In DNA, the CDR3 is TGCGCCAGCAGCCAACCATCTAGTCATGAAGCTTTCTTT. This chain joins TRBV4-1 and TRBJ1-1; D ambiguous. Germline V gives CDR1 MGHRA, CDR2 YSYEKL. The CDR3 has 13 residues. The V gene lost 2 bases and the J gene lost 7 bases, with 11 bases spanning the gap.

CDR3 DNA: TGCGCCAGCAGCCAACCGGGACAGTTAGTCTACACCTTC. Translated: CASSQPGQLVYTF. The chain links TRBV4-1 to TRBJ1-2, with 7 bases fitting TRBD1. J lost 10 bases, V lost 2 bases, and 7 bases had no gene match. The CDR3 contains 13 residues. Germline V lookup: CDR1 MGHRA, CDR2 YSYEKL.

A single count supports this clone. This chain links TRBV2 with TRBJ1-1; weak D call: TRBD1 (6 bases). V was clipped by 7 bases and J by 5 bases, with 11 bases between them. The CDR3 totals 12 residues. From germline, CDR1 is SNHLY and CDR2 FYNNEI. CDR3 in amino acids: CASKGEATEAFF. CDR3 DNA: TGTGCCAGCAAGGGGGAGGCGACTGAAGCTTTCTTT.

V and J are TRBV19 and TRBJ1-3; 10 bases agree with TRBD1. From germline, CDR1 is LNHDA and CDR2 SQIVND (reference sequence). V shed 8 bases and J 3 bases; nucleotides not matched to a gene: 7. The CDR3 sequence is 15 residues long. The CDR3 sequence: CASEGQGPFGNTIYF. Written as DNA, the CDR3 is TGTGCCAGTGAGGGACAGGGGCCTTTTGGAAACACCATATATTTT.

This clone was counted a few times. The rearrangement links TRBV7-3 to TRBJ2-1; possible D gene TRBD2, 6 bases. The CDR3 contains 19 residues. Between the trimmed V and J ends, which lost 2 bases and 9 bases, there was a span of 29 bases. The germline gives CDR1 SGHTA, CDR2 FQGTGA. The CDR3 bases are TGTGCCAGCAGCTTAGTCGCCACAGTCGGGAGTAGGGTTGTTCGTGAGCAGTTCTTC. This encodes CASSLVATVGSRVVREQFF.

The V and J genes are TRBV6-5 and TRBJ1-1; 9 nucleotides line up with TRBD1. The germline CDR1 and CDR2 sequences are MNHEY and SVGAGI. The CDR3 totals 15 residues. V shed 2 bases and J 1 base; nucleotides not matched to a gene: 2. The CDR3 DNA sequence: TGTGCCAGCAGTTACGGGGACAGGGAGAACACTGAAGCTTTCTTT. Its translation is CASSYGDRENTEAFF.

This rearrangement joins TRBV11-2 to TRBJ2-5; D perhaps matches TRBD2 (5 bases). V lost 7 bases and J 5 bases, leaving 14 bases between the germline ends. The CDR3 is 13 residues long. CDR1 and CDR2 from the germline V gene are SGHAT and FQNNGV. Here the CDR3 reads CASTRTQGETQYF. In nucleotides, the CDR3 is TGTGCCAGCACCAGGACTCAAGGGGAGACCCAGTACTTC.

The chain has TRBV7-8 and TRBJ2-3, with D unclear. CDR1 and CDR2 from the germline V gene are SGHVS and FQNEAQ. The CDR3 totals 15 residues. Trimming cost V 1 base and J 1 base, with 9 bases left between them. CDR3 amino acids: CASSLDGYGTDTQYF. The CDR3 DNA reads TGTGCCAGCAGCTTAGATGGTTACGGCACAGATACGCAGTATTTT.

The chain employs TRBV5-1 and TRBJ1-1; 7 bases line up with TRBD1. Trimming cost V 0 bases and J 6 bases; bases outside gene matches: 8. CDR1 and CDR2 (germline): SGHRS, YFSETQ. The length of the CDR3 is 15 residues. This CDR3 reads CASSLAGGTVAEAFF. DNA of the CDR3: TGCGCCAGCAGCTTGGCAGGGGGAACAGTCGCTGAAGCTTTCTTT.

The chain links TRBV10-1 to TRBJ1-2; D gene uncertain. The V and J ends lost 3 bases and 7 bases respectively, with 12 bases between them. CDR3 length: 13 amino acids. Germline CDR1 reads WNHNN; CDR2 reads SYGVQD (reference sequence). The CDR3 sequence: CASSEYGDVGYTF. CDR3 bases: TGCGCCAGCAGTGAATACGGGGATGTTGGCTACACCTTC.

The chain links TRBV4-1 to TRBJ2-1, with TRBD2 matching over 11 bases. Germline-derived CDR1 and CDR2 are MGHRA and YSYEKL. Trimming at V came to 1 base and at J to 4 bases, leaving 3 bases not matched to a gene. The CDR3 consists of 16 residues. The CDR3 here is CASSQGTSGSYNEQFF. The CDR3 region has the DNA TGCGCCAGCAGCCAAGGTACTAGCGGGAGTTACAATGAGCAGTTCTTC.

This chain uses TRBV4-1 with TRBJ2-6, with D unclear. Trimming pared 1 base from V and 2 bases from J, leaving 9 bases between. CDR1 is MGHRA and CDR2 is YSYEKL in the germline V gene. CDR3 length: 16 residues. CDR3 nucleotides: TGCGCCAGCAGCCAAGTATCCCTTACTGGGGCCAACGTCCTGACTTTC. Amino acid sequence: CASSQVSLTGANVLTF.

The CDR3 nucleotides read TGTGCCAGCAGTCCAGGGACAGGAAACACCATATATTTT. Translating it yields CASSPGTGNTIYF. The chain recombines TRBV27 with TRBJ1-3; D is perhaps TRBD1 (6 bases). Germline assignment: CDR1 MNHEY and CDR2 SMNVEV (reference sequence). This CDR3 is built from 13 residues. V gave up 5 bases and J gave up 4 bases, with 9 bases separating them.

This chain connects TRBV4-1 to TRBJ2-1, with 11 bases lining up with TRBD2. Trimming cost V 1 base and J 9 bases; bases outside gene matches: 5. The CDR3 totals 15 residues. Germline V gene data show CDR1 as MGHRA and CDR2 as YSYEKL. The CDR3 sequence is CASSQVAGGPAEQFF. In DNA form, the CDR3 reads TGCGCCAGCAGCCAAGTAGCGGGAGGGCCGGCTGAGCAGTTCTTC.

V is TRBV30 and J is TRBJ2-1; 7 positions match TRBD1. CDR3 length equals 13 residues. Losses at the gene ends were 3 bases for V and 7 bases for J; bases not matched to a gene: 6. CDR1 and CDR2 (germline): GTSNPN, SVGIG (reference sequence). The CDR3 spells CAWSQTGYNEQFF. The DNA for the CDR3 is TGTGCCTGGAGCCAGACAGGGTATAATGAGCAGTTCTTC. Supplemented by reference TRBV30 and TRBJ2-1, the full variable domain reads SQTIHQWPATLVQPVGSPLSLECTVEGTSNPNLYWYRQAAGRGLQLLFYSVGIGQISSEVPQNLSASRPQDRQFILSSKKLLLSDSGFYLCAWSQTGYNEQFFGPGTRLTVL.

This sequence joins TRBV14 and TRBJ2-1; possibly TRBD1 for D (6 bases). This CDR3 contains 17 residues. The V and J ends lost 2 bases and 12 bases respectively, with 26 bases between them. Germline CDR1 reads SGHDN; CDR2 reads FVKESK. The CDR3 nucleotides read TGTGCCAGCAGCCAACTCCAGTTGGCAGGGACAACAATGAGGCAGTTCTTC. Translating it yields CASSQLQLAGTTMRQFF. Full variable domain (outside the CDR3, taken from reference TRBV14 and TRBJ2-1): EAGVTQFPSHSVIEKGQTVTLRCDPISGHDNLYWYRRVMGKEIKFLLHFVKESKQDESGMPNNRFLAERTGGTYSTLKVQPAELEDSGVYFCASSQLQLAGTTMRQFFGPGTRLTVL.

V and J are TRBV2 and TRBJ2-1, with a weak D call TRBD1 (5 bases). The germline V gene has CDR1 SNHLY and CDR2 FYNNEI. V lost 8 bases and J 6 bases, leaving 11 bases between the germline ends. The length of the CDR3 is 12 residues. This CDR3 is CASRGQVNEQFF. Written as DNA, the CDR3 is TGTGCCAGCCGTGGACAAGTCAATGAGCAGTTCTTC.

This clone was seen only once. The chain employs TRBV14 and TRBJ1-5, with no clear D. V gave up 0 bases and J gave up 2 bases, with 8 bases separating them. The CDR3 spans 15 residues. Germline CDR1 is SGHDN and CDR2 is FVKESK. CDR3 amino acids: CASSQDGSRNQPQHF. CDR3 nucleotide sequence: TGTGCCAGCAGCCAAGATGGCAGCCGCAATCAGCCCCAGCATTTT.